This T cell receptor (beta chain) was observed in a study of T-cell memory formation after mild COVID-19. The table lists this clonotype with a few counts. Its antigen is not identified. Study-wide points: Several responding clones turned up in pre-infection memory, indicating that cross-reactive memory may have taken part.

TCRdb re-derived calls from the 5' RACE reads in MiXCR, one entry per CDR3 protein. The table records hundreds of thousands of distinct CDR3 sequences, roughly 21% of them present only once. This CDR3 has 16 residues. Per the germline V gene, CDR1 is SEHNR and CDR2 is FQNEAQ (reference sequence). J was trimmed by 2 bases and V by 6 bases; bases with no gene match: 13. The sequence came from an adult woman who had mild COVID-19 (a few samples of this study predate the infection). Cell type and time point are not known. The sample consisted of PBMCs or a T cell subset sorted from them (not recorded which). The V and J genes are TRBV7-9 and TRBJ2-7; 7 positions agree with TRBD2. CDR3 sequence reads: CASRPELAESAYEQYF. CDR3 nucleotide sequence: TGTGCCAGCAGACCAGAGCTAGCGGAGTCGGCCTACGAGCAGTACTTC.